The clone carrying this T cell receptor beta chain showed up just once. The data were taken from a study of blood T cell repertoires in COVID-19. Turning to the study itself: Whether acute or convalescent, the COVID-19 samples came from the United States, Italy and Spain.

Per germline, CDR1 LGHDT and CDR2 YNNKEL (reference sequence). Trimming took 2 bases from V and 5 from J; bases not matched to a gene: 9. This CDR3 comprises 16 residues. Measured with immunoSEQ multiplex PCR; TCRdb has only the in-frame clones, and not every one. Found here are under 250,000 clones, more than 65% of them singletons; the top ten hold 3% to 4.5%. The TCR comes from a woman of 80 years or more with acute or convalescent COVID-19. Input material: peripheral blood. The rearrangement links TRBV3-1 (or the pseudogene TRBV3-2) to TRBJ2-5; 9 nucleotides line up with TRBD2. CDR3 loop: CASSQRSGGRRETQYF. CDR3 bases: TGTGCCAGCAGCCAAAGGAGCGGGGGGCGGAGGGAGACCCAGTACTTC.